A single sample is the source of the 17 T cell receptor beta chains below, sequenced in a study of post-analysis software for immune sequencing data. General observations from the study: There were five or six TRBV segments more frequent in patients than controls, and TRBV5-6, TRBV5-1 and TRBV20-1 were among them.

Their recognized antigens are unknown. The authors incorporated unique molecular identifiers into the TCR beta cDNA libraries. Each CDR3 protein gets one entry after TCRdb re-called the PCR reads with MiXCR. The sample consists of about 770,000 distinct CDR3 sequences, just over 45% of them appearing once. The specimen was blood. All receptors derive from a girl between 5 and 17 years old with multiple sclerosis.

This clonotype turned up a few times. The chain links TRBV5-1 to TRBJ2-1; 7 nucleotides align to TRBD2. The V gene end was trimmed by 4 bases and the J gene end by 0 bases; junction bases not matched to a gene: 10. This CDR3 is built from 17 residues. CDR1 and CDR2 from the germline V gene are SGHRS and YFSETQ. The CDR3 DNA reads TGCGCCAGCAGCCCTTCCCTAGCGGAAGACTCCTACAATGAGCAGTTCTTC. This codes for CASSPSLAEDSYNEQFF.

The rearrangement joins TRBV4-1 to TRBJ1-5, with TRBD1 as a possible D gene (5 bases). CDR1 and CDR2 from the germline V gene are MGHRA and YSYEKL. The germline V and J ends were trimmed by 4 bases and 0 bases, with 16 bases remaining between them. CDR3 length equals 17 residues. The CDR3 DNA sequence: TGCGCCAGCAGCCTAGTGGACACTCCATTTAGCAATCAGCCCCAGCATTTT. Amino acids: CASSLVDTPFSNQPQHF.

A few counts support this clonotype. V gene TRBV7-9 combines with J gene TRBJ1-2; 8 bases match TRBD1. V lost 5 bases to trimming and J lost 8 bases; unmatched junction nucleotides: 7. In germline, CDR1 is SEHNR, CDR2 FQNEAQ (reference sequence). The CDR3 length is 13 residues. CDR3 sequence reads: CASSDRTGTGYTF. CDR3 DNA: TGTGCCAGCAGCGACCGGACAGGGACCGGCTACACCTTC.

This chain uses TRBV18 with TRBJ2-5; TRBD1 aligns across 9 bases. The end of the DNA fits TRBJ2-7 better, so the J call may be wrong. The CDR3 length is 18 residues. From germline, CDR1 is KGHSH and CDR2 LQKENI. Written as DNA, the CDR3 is TGTGCCAGCTCACCTCTCTCTTATAGGACAGGGGACACCTACGAGCAGTACTTC. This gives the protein CASSPLSYRTGDTYEQYF.

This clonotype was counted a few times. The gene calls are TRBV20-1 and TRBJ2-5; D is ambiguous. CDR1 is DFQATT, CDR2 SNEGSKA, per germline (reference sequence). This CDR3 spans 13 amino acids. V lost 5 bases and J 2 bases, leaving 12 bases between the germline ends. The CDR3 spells CSARGLFQETQYF. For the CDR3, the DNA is TGCAGTGCTCGAGGCCTCTTTCAAGAGACCCAGTACTTC.

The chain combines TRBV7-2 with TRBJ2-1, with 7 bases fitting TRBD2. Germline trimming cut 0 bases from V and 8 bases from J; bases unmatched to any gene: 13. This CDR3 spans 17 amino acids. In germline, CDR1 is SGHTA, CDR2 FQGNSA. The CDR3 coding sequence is TGTGCCAGCAGCTTAGCGTCTACCGGGAGGCGCGGGGATGAGCAGTTCTTC. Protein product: CASSLASTGRRGDEQFF. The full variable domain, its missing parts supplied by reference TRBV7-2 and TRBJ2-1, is GAGVSQSPSNKVTEKGKDVELRCDPISGHTALYWYRQSLGQGLEFLIYFQGNSAPDKSGLPSDRFSAERTGGSVSTLTIQRTQQEDSAVYLCASSLASTGRRGDEQFFGPGTRLTVL.

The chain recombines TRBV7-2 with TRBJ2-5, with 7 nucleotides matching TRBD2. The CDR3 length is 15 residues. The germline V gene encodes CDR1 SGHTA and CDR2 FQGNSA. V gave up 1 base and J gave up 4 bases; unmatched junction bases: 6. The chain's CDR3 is CTSSLGGSSGETQYF. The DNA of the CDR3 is TGTACCAGCAGCTTAGGAGGTTCTAGCGGAGAGACCCAGTACTTC.

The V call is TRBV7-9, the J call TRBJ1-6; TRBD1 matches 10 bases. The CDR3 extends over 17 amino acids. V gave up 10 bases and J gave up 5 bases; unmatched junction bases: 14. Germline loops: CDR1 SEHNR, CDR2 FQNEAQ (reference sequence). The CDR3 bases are TGTGCCATCACACCCTTACTCGGGACAGGGGATAATTCACCCCTCCACTTT. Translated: CAITPLLGTGDNSPLHF.

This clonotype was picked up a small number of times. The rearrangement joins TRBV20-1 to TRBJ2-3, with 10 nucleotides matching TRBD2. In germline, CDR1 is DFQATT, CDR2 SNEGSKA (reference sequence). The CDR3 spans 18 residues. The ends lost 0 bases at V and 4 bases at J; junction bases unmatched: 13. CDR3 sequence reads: CSARDPRTSGTYADTQYF. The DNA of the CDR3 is TGCAGTGCTAGAGACCCTAGGACTAGCGGCACGTACGCAGATACGCAGTATTTT.

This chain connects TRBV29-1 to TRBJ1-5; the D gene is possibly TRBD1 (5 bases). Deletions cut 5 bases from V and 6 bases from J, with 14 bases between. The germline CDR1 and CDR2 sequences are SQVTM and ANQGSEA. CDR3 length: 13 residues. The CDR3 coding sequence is TGCAGCGTTCCAGGGAAGGCGGGTCAGCCCCAGCATTTT. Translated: CSVPGKAGQPQHF.

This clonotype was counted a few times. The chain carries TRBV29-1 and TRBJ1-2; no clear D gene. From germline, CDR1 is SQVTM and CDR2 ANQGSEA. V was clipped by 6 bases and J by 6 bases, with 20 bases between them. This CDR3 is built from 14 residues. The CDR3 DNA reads TGCAGCGTCGCAAGTTATTACAAATCCAATGGCTACACCTTC. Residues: CSVASYYKSNGYTF.

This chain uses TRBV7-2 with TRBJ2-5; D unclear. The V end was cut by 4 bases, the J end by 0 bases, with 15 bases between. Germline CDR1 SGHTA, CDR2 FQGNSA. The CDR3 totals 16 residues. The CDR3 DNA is TGTGCCAGCAGCTCCCCGGGCAGGCTAGACCAAGAGACCCAGTACTTC. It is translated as CASSSPGRLDQETQYF.

The DNA of the CDR3 is TGCAGCGTTGGACAGGCCGCGAGCTCCTACGAGCAGTACTTC. The encoded protein is CSVGQAASSYEQYF. This rearrangement joins TRBV29-1 to TRBJ2-7; a weak D match, TRBD1 (6 bases). Trimming took off 4 bases at V and 0 bases at J, with 13 bases between the two ends. The CDR3 is made up of 14 amino acids. Germline values: CDR1 SQVTM, CDR2 ANQGSEA.

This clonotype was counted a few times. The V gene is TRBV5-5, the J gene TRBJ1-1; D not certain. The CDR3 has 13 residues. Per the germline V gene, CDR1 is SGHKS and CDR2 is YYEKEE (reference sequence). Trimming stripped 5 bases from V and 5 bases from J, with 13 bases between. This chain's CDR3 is CASSFGVQTEAFF. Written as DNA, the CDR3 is TGTGCCAGCAGTTTCGGGGTTCAGACTGAAGCTTTCTTT. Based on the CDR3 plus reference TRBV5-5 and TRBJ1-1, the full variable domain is DAGVTQSPTHLIKTRGQQVTLRCSPISGHKSVSWYQQVLGQGPQFIFQYYEKEERGRGNFPDRFSARQFPNYSSELNVNALLLGDSALYLCASSFGVQTEAFFGQGTRLTVV.

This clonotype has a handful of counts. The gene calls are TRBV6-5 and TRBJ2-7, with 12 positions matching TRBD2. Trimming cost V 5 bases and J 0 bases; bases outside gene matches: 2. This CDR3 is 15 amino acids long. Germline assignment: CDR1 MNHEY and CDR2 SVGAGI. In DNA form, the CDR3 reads TGTGCCAGCAGTCAGACTAGCGGGGGCTCCTACGAGCAGTACTTC. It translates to CASSQTSGGSYEQYF.

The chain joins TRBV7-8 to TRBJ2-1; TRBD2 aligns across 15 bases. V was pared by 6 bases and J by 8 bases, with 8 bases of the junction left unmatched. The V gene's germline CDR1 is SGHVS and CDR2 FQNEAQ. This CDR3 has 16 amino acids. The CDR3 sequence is CASRTPGLAGGHEQFF. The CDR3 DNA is TGTGCCAGCAGAACACCGGGACTAGCGGGAGGCCATGAGCAGTTCTTC. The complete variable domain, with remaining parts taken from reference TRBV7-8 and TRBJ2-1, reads GAGVSQSPRYKVAKRGQDVALRCDPISGHVSLFWYQQALGQGPEFLTYFQNEAQLDKSGLPSDRFFAERPEGSVSTLKIQRTQQEDSAVYLCASRTPGLAGGHEQFFGPGTRLTVL.

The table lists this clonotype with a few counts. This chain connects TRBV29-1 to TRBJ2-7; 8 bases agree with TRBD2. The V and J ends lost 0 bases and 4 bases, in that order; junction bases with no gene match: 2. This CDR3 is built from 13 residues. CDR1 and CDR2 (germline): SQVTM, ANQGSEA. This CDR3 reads CSVEESGSYEQYF. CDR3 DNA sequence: TGCAGCGTTGAAGAAAGCGGGAGTTACGAGCAGTACTTC.